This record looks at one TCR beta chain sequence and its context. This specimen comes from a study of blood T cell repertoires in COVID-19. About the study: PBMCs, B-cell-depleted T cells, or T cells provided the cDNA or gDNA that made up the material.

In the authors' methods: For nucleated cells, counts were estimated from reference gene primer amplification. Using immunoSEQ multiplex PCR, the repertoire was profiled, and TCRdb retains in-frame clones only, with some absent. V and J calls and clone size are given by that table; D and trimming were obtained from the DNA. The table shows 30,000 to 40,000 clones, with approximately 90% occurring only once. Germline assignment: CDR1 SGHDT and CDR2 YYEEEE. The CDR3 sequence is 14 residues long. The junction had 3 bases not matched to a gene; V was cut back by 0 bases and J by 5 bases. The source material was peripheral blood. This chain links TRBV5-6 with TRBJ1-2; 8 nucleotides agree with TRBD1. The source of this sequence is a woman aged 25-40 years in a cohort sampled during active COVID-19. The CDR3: CASSLDRGKYGYTF. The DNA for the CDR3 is TGTGCCAGCAGCTTGGACAGGGGGAAGTATGGCTACACCTTC.